Many counts were recorded for the clone carrying this T cell receptor beta chain. The target antigen is unknown. TCRbeta library construction was performed incorporating unique molecular identifiers. TCRdb analysed the PCR reads with MiXCR anew, one entry per CDR3 protein. The sample shows about 280,000 distinct CDR3 sequences, 11% of them seen only once. The sample comes from a study of T-cell reconstitution after alpha-beta-depleted transplantation in children. After removal of 1 base from V and 4 bases from J, the junction contained 6 bases not matched to a gene. In germline, CDR1 is SGHRS, CDR2 YFSETQ. This CDR3 region has 16 residues. Study findings and constraints: The study reportedly traced alpha-beta T cells about two months after transplant to several hundred expanded graft clones. Newly generated T cells supplied most T-cell counts and diversity one year post-transplant. After transplant, high TCRbeta diversity at day 60 in some patients arose from surviving recipient T cells and thymic progenitors.

The TCR comes from a male patient under 10 years old who had a stem cell transplant for chronic granulomatous disease, so the T cells may come from the graft donor. The chain uses TRBV5-1 and TRBJ2-3, with 10 positions matching TRBD2. The material sequenced was peripheral blood, taken 180 days after TCRalphabeta/CD19-depleted stem cell transplant. CDR3 residues: CASSLNPSGRSDTQYF. CDR3 bases: TGCGCCAGCAGCTTGAACCCTAGCGGGAGATCAGATACGCAGTATTTT.